These T cell receptor beta chains were read from a single sample in a study of cytomegalovirus exposure and HLA in healthy donors. This table comes from immunoSEQ multiplex PCR, and its TCRdb copy is limited to in-frame clones, with some not included. The sample carries about 200,000 clones, around 82% recorded once. Sequencing used PBMCs. The receptors shown here come from a man aged 18 to 29 in good health and CMV-seronegative. Both conserved end residues are part of each CDR3. Fields, in order: V gene, J gene, clone size, D gene, CDR3 DNA, CDR3 protein. A D gene is named only where the DNA matches it firmly. Clone sizes are given selectively: once, few, many, or a class where the clone is expanded.

TRBV10-3	TRBJ1-4	-	-	TGTGCCATCAGTGAGTCGATCGGTAATGAAAAACTGTTTTTT	CAISESIGNEKLFF
TRBV18	TRBJ1-1	-	-	TGTGCCAGCTCAATATCCGGCACTGAAGCTTTCTTT	CASSISGTEAFF
TRBV10-3	TRBJ1-1	-	TRBD1	TGTGCCATCATCCCCCCACTGACAGGGGTAGTCACTGAAGCTTTCTTT	CAIIPPLTGVVTEAFF
TRBV10-3	TRBJ1-6	few	-	TGTGCCATCAGAGAGCCCGGGGGAAATTCACCCCTCCACTTT	CAIREPGGNSPLHF
TRBV7-8	TRBJ2-7	-	-	TGTGCCAGCAGGCCCGGGACACTCACATACGAGCAGTACTTC	CASRPGTLTYEQYF
TRBV28	TRBJ1-1	-	-	TGTGCCAGCAGTTTGTTGAGCGAGGAGTCCGAAGCTTTCTTT	CASSLLSEESEAFF
TRBV11-3	TRBJ2-1	-	TRBD2	TGTGCCAGCAGCCGGACCGGGACTAGCTTAAATGAGCAGTTCTTC	CASSRTGTSLNEQFF
TRBV7-9	TRBJ1-2	-	-	TGTGCCAGCAGCGTGATCCGGGGGGAGTATGGCTACACCTTC	CASSVIRGEYGYTF
TRBV7-8	TRBJ1-5	few	TRBD1	TGTGCCAGCAGACAGGGGGCGAGCAATCAGCCCCAGCATTTT	CASRQGASNQPQHF
TRBV10-3	TRBJ1-2	-	-	TGTGCCATCAGTGACAGGGCTTCCTATGGCTACACCTTC	CAISDRASYGYTF
TRBV28	TRBJ1-4	-	TRBD1	TGTGCCAGCAGTCCGACAGGGCCTAATGAAAAACTGTTTTTT	CASSPTGPNEKLFF
TRBV18	TRBJ2-1	-	-	TGTGCCAGCTCGCAGGGTCCTTCCTACAATGAGCAGTTCTTC	CASSQGPSYNEQFF
TRBV4-1	TRBJ1-1	-	TRBD1	TGCGCCAGCAGCCAAGATCCGGGACAGGTAAACACTGAAGCTTTCTTT	CASSQDPGQVNTEAFF
TRBV25-1	TRBJ2-1	-	-	TGTGCCAGCAGCGCGGGGGCCAGCCCCTACAATGAGCAGTTCTTC	CASSAGASPYNEQFF
TRBV5-4	TRBJ1-6	-	-	TGTGCCAGCAGCTTGGGACAGACCTATAATTCACCCCTCCACTTT	CASSLGQTYNSPLHF
TRBV25-1	TRBJ1-1	-	-	TGTGCCAGCAGGACACAGGGCATGAACACTGAAGCTTTCTTT	CASRTQGMNTEAFF
TRBV29-1	TRBJ1-3	few	-	TGCAGCGTTGATGCGGGGAGGAACACCATATATTTT	CSVDAGRNTIYF
TRBV5-1	TRBJ2-5	-	TRBD2	TGCGCCAGCAGCTTGGGGACCGGTAGCGGGATACAAGAGACCCAGTACTTC	CASSLGTGSGIQETQYF
TRBV18	TRBJ2-3	-	TRBD2	TGTGCCAGCTCACCATTGGAGCGGGGGGGCACAGATACGCAGTATTTT	CASSPLERGGTDTQYF
TRBV5-1	TRBJ2-7	-	TRBD2	TGCGCCAGCAGCTTGCGGGGGGGCAACAACGAGCAGTACTTC	CASSLRGGNNEQYF
TRBV19	TRBJ1-5	few	-	TGTGCCAGTAGTATATCGAGTCAGCCCCAGCATTTT	CASSISSQPQHF
TRBV19	TRBJ1-2	-	TRBD1	TGTGCCAGTAGTGCGGGACAGGAGGAATATCCTAACTATGGCTACACCTTC	CASSAGQEEYPNYGYTF
TRBV5-1	TRBJ2-1	-	TRBD2	TGCGCCAGCAGCCGAAACGGACTAGCGGGAGGGCCGGGCAATGAGCAGTTCTTC	CASSRNGLAGGPGNEQFF
TRBV7-2	TRBJ1-2	-	-	TGTGCCAGCAGCTTAGGGCACAATAACTATGGCTACACCTTC	CASSLGHNNYGYTF
TRBV7-2	TRBJ2-5	-	-	TGTGCCAGCAGCCCCACAGTGTACCAAGAGACCCAGTACTTC	CASSPTVYQETQYF
TRBV4-2	TRBJ2-7	once	-	TGTGCCAGCAGCCCCGTAGACCTGAGGGGGGGCCCTCCCTACGAGCAGTACTTC	CASSPVDLRGGPPYEQYF
TRBV7-9	TRBJ1-2	-	-	TGTTCCAGCAGCTTAGTGGGGAGGGACTATGGCTACACCTTC	CSSSLVGRDYGYTF
TRBV7-8	TRBJ2-1	-	-	TGTGCCAGCAGCTTAGCGCAGGGTAGAAAAGGGCAGTTCTTC	CASSLAQGRKGQFF
TRBV4-1	TRBJ1-2	few	-	TGCGCCAGCAGCCAAGAACCAGGGAATGGCTACACCTTC	CASSQEPGNGYTF
TRBV30	TRBJ2-1	-	-	TGTGCCTGGAACCAGGGTAATGAGCAGTTCTTC	CAWNQGNEQFF
TRBV6-5	TRBJ2-1	-	TRBD2	TGTGCCAGCAGTTCCCGGACTAGCGGGAGCAATGAGCAGTTCTTC	CASSSRTSGSNEQFF
TRBV19	TRBJ1-5	-	-	TGTGCCAGTAGTATAGTTCAAAATGCGCGCCAGCCCCAGCATTTT	CASSIVQNARQPQHF
TRBV13	TRBJ1-1	-	-	TGTGCCAGCAGCTTCGGGGGAGGAAGCACTGAAGCTTTCTTT	CASSFGGGSTEAFF
TRBV18	TRBJ2-2	-	TRBD1	TGTGCCAGCTCACTCAGGGACAGGGCCGGAGGAGGGACCGAGGAGCTGTTTTTT	CASSLRDRAGGGTEELFF
TRBV29-1	TRBJ2-7	-	-	TGCAGCGTTGTGGCCCAGCAGGGTGGGTACGAGCAGTACTTC	CSVVAQQGGYEQYF
TRBV18	TRBJ2-7	-	TRBD2	TGTGCCAGCTCACCGGGACTAGCGGGAGCTGACGACGAGCAGTACTTC	CASSPGLAGADDEQYF
TRBV7-2	TRBJ2-1	-	-	TGTGCCAGCAACGTATGGGGCGTACGTGGGGATGAGCAGTTCTTC	CASNVWGVRGDEQFF
TRBV19	TRBJ2-7	-	-	TGTGCCAGTAGTATCGGGGGATTGGGTTACGAGCAGTACTTC	CASSIGGLGYEQYF
TRBV7-9	TRBJ2-2	few	-	TGTTCCAGCATCCTATCGGGAGCCACAACCGGGGAGCTGTTTTTT	CSSILSGATTGELFF
TRBV7-2	TRBJ2-1	-	-	TGTGCCAGCAGCTCATACCTAAGTAATGAGCAGTTCTTC	CASSSYLSNEQFF
TRBV5-1	TRBJ2-7	-	TRBD1	TGCGCCAGCACCATGGGGCATTCGGGACAGGGGTTTCCGGGGGAGCAGTACTTC	CASTMGHSGQGFPGEQYF
TRBV9	TRBJ2-3	-	TRBD2	TGTGCCAGCAGCGTCGAAGCGGCGGGGGGAGATACGCAGTATTTT	CASSVEAAGGDTQYF